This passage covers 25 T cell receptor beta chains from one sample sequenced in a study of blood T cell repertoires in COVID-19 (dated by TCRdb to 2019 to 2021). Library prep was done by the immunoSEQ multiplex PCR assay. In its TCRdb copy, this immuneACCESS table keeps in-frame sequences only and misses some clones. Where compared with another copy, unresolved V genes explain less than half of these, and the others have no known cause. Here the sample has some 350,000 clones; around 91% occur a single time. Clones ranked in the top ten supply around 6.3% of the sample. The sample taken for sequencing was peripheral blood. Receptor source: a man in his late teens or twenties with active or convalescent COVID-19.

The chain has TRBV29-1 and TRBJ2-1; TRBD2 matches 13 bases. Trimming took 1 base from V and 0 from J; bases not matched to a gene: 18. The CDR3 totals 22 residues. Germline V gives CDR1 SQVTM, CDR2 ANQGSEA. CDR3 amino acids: CSVEGTSGSMVGQENSYNEQFF. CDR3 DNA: TGCAGCGTTGAAGGGACTAGCGGGAGCATGGTGGGACAGGAAAACTCCTACAATGAGCAGTTCTTC.

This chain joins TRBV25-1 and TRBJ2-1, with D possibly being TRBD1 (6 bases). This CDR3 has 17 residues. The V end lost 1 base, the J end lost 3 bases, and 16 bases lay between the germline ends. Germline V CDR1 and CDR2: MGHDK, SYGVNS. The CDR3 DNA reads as TGTGCCAGCAGTGAATCCCCCCCCCACAGGGTCTACAATGAGCAGTTCTTC. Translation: CASSESPPHRVYNEQFF.

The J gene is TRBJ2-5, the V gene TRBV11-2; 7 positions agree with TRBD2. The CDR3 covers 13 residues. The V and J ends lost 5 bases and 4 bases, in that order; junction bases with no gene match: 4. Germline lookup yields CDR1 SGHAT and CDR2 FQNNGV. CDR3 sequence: CASSKWGGETQYF. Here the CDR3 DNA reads TGTGCCAGCAGCAAGTGGGGGGGAGAGACCCAGTACTTC.

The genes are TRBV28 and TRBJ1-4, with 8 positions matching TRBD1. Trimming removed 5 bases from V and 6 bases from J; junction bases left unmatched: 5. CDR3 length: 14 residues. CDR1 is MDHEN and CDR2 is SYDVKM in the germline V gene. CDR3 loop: CASSRTGLYEKLFF. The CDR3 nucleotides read TGTGCCAGCAGTAGGACAGGGCTGTATGAAAAACTGTTTTTT.

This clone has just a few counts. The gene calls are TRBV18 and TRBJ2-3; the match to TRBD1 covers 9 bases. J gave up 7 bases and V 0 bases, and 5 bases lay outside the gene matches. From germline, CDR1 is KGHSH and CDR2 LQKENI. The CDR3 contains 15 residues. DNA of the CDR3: TGTGCCAGCTCACCACCGGGACAGGGCGGGTATACGCAGTATTTT. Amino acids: CASSPPGQGGYTQYF.

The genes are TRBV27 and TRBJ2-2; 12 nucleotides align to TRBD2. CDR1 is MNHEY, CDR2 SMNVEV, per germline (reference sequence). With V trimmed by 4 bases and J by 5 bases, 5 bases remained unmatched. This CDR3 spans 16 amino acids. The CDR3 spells CASSSRLAGDTGELFF. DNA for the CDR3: TGTGCCAGCAGTTCCAGACTAGCGGGGGATACCGGGGAGCTGTTTTTT.

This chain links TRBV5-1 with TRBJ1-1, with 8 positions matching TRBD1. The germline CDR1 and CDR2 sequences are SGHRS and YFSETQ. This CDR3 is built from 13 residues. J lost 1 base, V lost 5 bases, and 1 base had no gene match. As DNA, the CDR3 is TGCGCCAGCAGGACAGGGGCGAACACTGAAGCTTTCTTT. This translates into CASRTGANTEAFF.

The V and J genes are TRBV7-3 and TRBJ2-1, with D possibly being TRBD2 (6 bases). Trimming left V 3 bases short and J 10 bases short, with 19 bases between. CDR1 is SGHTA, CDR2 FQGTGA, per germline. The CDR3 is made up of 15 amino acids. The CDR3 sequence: CASSLGLFEAEEQFF. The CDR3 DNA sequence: TGTGCCAGCAGCTTGGGACTTTTTGAAGCCGAAGAGCAGTTCTTC.

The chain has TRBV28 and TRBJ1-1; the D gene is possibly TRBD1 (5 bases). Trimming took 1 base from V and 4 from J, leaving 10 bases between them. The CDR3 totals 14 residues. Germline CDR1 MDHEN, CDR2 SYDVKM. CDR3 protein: CASSLLGRATEAFF. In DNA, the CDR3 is TGTGCCAGCAGTTTATTGGGCAGGGCCACTGAAGCTTTCTTT.

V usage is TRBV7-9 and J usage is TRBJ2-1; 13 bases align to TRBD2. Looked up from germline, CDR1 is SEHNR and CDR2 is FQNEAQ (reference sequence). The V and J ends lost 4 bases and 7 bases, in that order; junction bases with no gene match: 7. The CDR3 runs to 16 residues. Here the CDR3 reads CASSSRTSGSLNEQFF. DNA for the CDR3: TGTGCCAGCAGCTCCAGGACTAGCGGGAGCCTAAATGAGCAGTTCTTC.

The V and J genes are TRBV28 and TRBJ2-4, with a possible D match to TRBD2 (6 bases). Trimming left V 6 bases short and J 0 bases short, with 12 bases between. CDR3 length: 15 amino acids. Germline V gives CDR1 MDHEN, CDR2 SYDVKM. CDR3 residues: CASSQRVIAKNIQYF. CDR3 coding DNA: TGTGCCAGCAGCCAGCGGGTCATAGCCAAAAACATTCAGTACTTC.

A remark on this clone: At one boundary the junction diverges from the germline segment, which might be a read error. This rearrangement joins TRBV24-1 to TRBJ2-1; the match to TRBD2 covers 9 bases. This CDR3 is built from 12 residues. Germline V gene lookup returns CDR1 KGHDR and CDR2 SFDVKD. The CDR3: CATSDVSGRTIF. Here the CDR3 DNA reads TGTGCCACCAGTGATGTCAGCGGGAGGACAATCTTC.

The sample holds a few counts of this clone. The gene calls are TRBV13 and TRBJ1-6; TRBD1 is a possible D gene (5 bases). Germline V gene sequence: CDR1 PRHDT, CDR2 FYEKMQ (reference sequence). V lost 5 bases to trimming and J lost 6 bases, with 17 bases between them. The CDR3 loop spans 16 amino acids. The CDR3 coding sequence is TGTGCCAGCAGCCAACAGGTGATGGGTATTAATTCACCCCTCCACTTT. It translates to CASSQQVMGINSPLHF.

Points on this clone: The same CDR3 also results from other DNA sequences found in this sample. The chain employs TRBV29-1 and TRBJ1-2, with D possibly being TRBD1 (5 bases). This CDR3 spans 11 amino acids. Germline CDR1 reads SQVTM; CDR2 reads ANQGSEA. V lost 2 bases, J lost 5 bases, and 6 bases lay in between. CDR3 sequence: CSVESGYGYTF. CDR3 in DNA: TGCAGCGTTGAATCAGGGTATGGCTACACCTTC.

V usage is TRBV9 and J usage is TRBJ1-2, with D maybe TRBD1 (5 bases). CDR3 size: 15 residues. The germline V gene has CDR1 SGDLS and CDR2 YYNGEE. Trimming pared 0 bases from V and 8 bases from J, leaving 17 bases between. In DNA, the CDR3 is TGTGCCAGCAGCGTAGGATTGGCAGGGTTGAGGGGCTACACCTTC. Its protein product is CASSVGLAGLRGYTF.

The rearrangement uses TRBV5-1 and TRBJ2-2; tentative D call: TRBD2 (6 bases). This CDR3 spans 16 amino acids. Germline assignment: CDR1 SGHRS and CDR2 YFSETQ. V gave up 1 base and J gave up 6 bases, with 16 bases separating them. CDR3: CASSLYPSEGPGELFF. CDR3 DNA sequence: TGCGCCAGCAGCTTGTATCCTAGCGAGGGCCCCGGGGAGCTGTTTTTT.

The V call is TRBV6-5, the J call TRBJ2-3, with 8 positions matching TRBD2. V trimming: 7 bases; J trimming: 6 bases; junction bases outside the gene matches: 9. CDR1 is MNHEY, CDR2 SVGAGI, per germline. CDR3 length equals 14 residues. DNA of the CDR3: TGTGCCAGCACTAACGGGGGGGCCTTTGATACGCAGTATTTT. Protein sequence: CASTNGGAFDTQYF.

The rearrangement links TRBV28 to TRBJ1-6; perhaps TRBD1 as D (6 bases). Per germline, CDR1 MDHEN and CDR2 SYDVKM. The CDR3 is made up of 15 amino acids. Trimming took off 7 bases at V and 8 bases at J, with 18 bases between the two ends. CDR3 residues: CASNPGQMGDSPLHF. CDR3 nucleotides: TGTGCCAGCAACCCGGGACAAATGGGGGATTCACCCCTCCACTTT.

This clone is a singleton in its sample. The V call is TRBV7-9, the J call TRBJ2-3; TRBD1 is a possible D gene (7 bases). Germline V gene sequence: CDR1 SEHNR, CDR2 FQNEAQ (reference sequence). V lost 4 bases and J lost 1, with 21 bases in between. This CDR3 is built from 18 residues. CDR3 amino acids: CASSSSSQGGGGTDTQYF. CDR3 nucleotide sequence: TGTGCCAGCAGCTCCTCGTCCCAGGGGGGAGGAGGCACAGATACGCAGTATTTT.

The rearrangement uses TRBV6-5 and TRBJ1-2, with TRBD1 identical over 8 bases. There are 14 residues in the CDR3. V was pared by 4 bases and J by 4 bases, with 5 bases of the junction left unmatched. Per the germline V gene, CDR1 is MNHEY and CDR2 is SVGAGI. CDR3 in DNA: TGTGCCAGCAGTTTTGACAGGGGCCCCTATGGCTACACCTTC. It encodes CASSFDRGPYGYTF.

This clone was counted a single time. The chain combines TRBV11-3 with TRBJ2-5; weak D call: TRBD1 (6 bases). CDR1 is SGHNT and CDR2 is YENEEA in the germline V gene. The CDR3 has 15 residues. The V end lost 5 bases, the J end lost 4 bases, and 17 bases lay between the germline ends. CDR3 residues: CASSAGQRGRETQYF. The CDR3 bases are TGTGCCAGCAGCGCCGGACAGAGAGGTAGAGAGACCCAGTACTTC.

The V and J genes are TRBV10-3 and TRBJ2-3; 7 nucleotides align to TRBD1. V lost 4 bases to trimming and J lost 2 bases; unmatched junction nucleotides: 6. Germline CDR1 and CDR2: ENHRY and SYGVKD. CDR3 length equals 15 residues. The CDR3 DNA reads TGTGCCATCAGTGCCACAGGGGAGCCCACAGATACGCAGTATTTT. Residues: CAISATGEPTDTQYF.

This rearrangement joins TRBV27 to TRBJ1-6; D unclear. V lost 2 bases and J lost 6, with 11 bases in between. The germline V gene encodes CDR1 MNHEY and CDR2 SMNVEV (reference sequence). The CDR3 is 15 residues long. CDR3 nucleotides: TGTGCCAGCAGTTTAGGGCAGAGTGGTAATTCACCCCTCCACTTT. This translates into CASSLGQSGNSPLHF.

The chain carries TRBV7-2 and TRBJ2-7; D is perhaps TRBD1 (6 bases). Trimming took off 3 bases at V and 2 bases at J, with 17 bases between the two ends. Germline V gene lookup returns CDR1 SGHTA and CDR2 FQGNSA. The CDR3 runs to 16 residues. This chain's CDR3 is CASSFSGTSITYEQYF. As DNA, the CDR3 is TGTGCCAGCAGCTTTTCCGGGACATCAATAACCTACGAGCAGTACTTC.

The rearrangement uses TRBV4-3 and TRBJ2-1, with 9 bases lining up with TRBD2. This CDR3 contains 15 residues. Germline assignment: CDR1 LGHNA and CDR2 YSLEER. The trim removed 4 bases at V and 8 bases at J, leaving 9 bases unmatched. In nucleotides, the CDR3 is TGCGCCAGCAGCCGGGAGCGGGGGGTCCTCGATGAGCAGTTCTTC. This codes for CASSRERGVLDEQFF.